What follows describes a single T cell receptor (beta chain). Its antigen is still unknown. The sample belongs to a study of monozygotic twins with inflammatory bowel disease. UMIs with a 6-nucleotide sample barcode were added by template switching. TCRdb re-called the 5' RACE reads and gives one entry per CDR3 protein, without DNA. The sample has about 160,000 distinct CDR3 sequences. There are 15 residues in the CDR3. CDR1 is MNHEY, CDR2 SMNVEV, per germline (reference sequence). Whole-blood total RNA was extracted without T cell sorting. Study-level results: Compared with healthy co-twins, IBD patients showed reduced TCRbeta repertoire diversity by inverse Simpson. Extra variability in the repertoires of patients may have come from differing immunosuppressive treatments.

Sequencing used blood. The chain carries TRBV27 and TRBJ2-7; checking the TCRdb D call of TRBD1 is not possible without DNA. This clonotype originated in a human donor with ulcerative colitis or Crohn's disease, or a healthy co-twin of an affected twin (not recorded which). CDR3 in amino acids: CASGITGLHSYEQYF.